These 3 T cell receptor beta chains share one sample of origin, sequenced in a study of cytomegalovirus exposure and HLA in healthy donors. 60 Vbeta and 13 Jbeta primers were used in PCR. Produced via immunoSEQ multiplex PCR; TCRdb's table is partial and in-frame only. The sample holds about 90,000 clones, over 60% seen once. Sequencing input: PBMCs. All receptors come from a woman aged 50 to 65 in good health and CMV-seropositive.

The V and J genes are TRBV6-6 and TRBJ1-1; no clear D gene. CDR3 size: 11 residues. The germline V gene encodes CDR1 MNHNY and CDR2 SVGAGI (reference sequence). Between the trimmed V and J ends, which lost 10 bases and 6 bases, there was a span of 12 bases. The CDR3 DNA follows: TGTGCCACCTCAACATTCTCTGAAGCTTTCTTT. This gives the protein CATSTFSEAFF.

CDR3 protein: CASSLAPAGGIRNEQYF. In DNA form, the CDR3 reads TGTGCCAGCAGCTTGGCCCCAGCGGGGGGCATTAGGAACGAGCAGTACTTC. V and J are TRBV5-6 and TRBJ2-7, with TRBD2 matching 9 bases. CDR3 length: 17 amino acids. V lost 0 bases to trimming and J lost 5 bases; unmatched junction nucleotides: 12. Germline-derived CDR1 and CDR2 are SGHDT and YYEEEE.

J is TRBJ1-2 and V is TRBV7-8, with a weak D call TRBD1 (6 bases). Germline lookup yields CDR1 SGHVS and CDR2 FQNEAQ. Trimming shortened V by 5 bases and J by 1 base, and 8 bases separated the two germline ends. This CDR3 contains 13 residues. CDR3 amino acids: CASSQDSNYGYTF. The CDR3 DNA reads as TGTGCCAGCAGCCAGGACAGTAACTATGGCTACACCTTC. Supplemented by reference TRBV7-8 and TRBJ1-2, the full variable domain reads GAGVSQSPRYKVAKRGQDVALRCDPISGHVSLFWYQQALGQGPEFLTYFQNEAQLDKSGLPSDRFFAERPEGSVSTLKIQRTQQEDSAVYLCASSQDSNYGYTFGSGTRLTVV.